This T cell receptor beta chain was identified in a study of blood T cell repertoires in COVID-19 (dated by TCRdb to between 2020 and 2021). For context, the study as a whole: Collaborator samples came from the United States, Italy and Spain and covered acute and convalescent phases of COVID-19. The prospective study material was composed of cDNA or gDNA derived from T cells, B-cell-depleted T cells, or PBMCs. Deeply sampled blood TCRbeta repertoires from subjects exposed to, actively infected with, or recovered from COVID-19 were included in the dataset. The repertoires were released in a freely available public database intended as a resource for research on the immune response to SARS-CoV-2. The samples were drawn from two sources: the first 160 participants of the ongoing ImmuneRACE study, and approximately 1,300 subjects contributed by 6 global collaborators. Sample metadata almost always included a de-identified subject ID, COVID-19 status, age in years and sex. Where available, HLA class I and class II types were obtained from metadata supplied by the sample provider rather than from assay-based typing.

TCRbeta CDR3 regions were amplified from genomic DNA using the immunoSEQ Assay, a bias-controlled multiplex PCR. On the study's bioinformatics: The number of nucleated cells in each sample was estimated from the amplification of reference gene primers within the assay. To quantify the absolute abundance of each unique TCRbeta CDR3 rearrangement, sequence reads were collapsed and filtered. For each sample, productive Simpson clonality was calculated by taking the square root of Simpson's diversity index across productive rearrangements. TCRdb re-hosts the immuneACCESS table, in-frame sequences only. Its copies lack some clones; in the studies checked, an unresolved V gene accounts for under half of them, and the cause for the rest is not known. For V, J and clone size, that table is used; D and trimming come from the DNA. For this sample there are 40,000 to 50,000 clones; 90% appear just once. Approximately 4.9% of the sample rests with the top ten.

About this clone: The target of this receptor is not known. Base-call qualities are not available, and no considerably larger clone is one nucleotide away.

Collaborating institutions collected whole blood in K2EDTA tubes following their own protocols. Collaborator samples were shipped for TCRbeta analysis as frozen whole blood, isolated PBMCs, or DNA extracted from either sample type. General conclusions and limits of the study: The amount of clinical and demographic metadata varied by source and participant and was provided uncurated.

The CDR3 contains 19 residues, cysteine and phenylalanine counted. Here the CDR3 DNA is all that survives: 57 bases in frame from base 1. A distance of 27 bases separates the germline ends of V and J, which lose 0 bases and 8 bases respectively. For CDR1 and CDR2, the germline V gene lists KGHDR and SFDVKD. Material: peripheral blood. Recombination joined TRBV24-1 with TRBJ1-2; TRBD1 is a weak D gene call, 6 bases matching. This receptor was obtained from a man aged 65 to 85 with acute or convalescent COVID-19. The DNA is TGTGCCACCAGTGATTTGCAAAAGAAGGACAGCATGCCGAGTGCGGGCTACACCTTC. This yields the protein CATSDLQKKDSMPSAGYTF.